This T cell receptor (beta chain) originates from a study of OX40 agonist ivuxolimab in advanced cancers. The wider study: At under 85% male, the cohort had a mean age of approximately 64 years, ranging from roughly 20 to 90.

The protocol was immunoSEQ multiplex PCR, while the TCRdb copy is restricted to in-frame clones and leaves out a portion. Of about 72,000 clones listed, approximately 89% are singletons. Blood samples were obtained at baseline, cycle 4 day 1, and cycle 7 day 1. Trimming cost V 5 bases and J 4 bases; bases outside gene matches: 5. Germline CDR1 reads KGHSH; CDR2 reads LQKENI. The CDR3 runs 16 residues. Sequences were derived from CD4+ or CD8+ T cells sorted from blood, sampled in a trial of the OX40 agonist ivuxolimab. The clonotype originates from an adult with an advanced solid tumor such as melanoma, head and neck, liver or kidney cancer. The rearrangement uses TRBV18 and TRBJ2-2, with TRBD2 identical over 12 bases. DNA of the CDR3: TGTGCCAGCTCATCGCTGACTAGCGGGAGCACCGGGGAGCTGTTTTTT. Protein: CASSSLTSGSTGELFF.